The sequence of this T cell receptor (beta chain) was determined in a study of blood T cell repertoires in COVID-19. Study-wide background: COVID-19 samples collected from the United States, Italy and Spain covered acute and convalescent phases. PBMCs, B-cell-depleted T cells, or T cells provided the cDNA or gDNA that made up the material.

In the original workflow: Reference gene primers were amplified, and this amplification served to estimate nucleated cell counts. Here immunoSEQ multiplex PCR was the method, and the copy in TCRdb shows in-frame clones only, minus some. D and trimming come from the DNA, and the V and J calls and clone size come from that table. The table lists about 260,000 clones, about 85% of them singletons. This clone was recorded many times. The V end lost 2 bases, the J end lost 3 bases, and 11 bases lay between the germline ends. CDR3 size: 14 residues. Germline CDR1 is SEHNR and CDR2 is FQNEAQ (reference sequence).

Sequencing input: peripheral blood. This receptor was obtained from a human donor in a cohort sampled during active COVID-19. This sequence joins TRBV7-9 and TRBJ2-7, with D possibly matching TRBD1 (5 bases). This CDR3 is CASSLSQAYYEQYF. The CDR3 nucleotides read TGTGCCAGCAGCTTATCACAGGCGTACTACGAGCAGTACTTC.